This T cell receptor (beta chain) was recovered during a study of CD8+ T cells in alopecia areata. CDR1 and CDR2 (germline): GTSNPN, SVGIG (reference sequence). The CDR3 covers 15 residues. V trimming: 5 bases; J trimming: 7 bases; junction bases outside the gene matches: 13. Extracted from the samples, RNA was reverse transcribed into cDNA to serve as the sequencing template. Produced via immunoSEQ multiplex PCR; TCRdb's table is partial and in-frame only. The sample holds roughly 150,000 clones; 55% are singletons and the top ten take approximately 4.8%. Sequencing was done on a sample of CD4+ T cells sorted from blood. This clonotype was sampled from a human donor in good health. The chain has TRBV30 and TRBJ1-4; 7 positions match TRBD1. CDR3 amino acids: CAWLIWSRGSEKLFF. The CDR3, as DNA: TGTGCCTGGCTCATTTGGTCCAGGGGGTCTGAAAAACTGTTTTTT.